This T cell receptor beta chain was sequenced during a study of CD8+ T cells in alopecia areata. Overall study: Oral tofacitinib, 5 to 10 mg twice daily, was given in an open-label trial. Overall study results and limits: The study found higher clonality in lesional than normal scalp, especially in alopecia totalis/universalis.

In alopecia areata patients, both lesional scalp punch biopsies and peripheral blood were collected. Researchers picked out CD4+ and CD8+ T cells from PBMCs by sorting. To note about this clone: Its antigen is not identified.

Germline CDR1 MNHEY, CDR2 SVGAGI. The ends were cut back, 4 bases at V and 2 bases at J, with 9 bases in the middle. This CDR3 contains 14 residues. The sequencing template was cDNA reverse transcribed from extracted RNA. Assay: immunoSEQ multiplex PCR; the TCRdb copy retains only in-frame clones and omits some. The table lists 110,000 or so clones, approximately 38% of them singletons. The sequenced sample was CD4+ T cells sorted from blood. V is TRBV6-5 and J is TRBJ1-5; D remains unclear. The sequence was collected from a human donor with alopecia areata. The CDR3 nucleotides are TGTGCCAGCAGTTCGGAGGGCGGCAATCAGCCCCAGCATTTT. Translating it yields CASSSEGGNQPQHF.